Described below is a single T cell receptor (beta chain) sequence and its context. Its antigen is currently unknown. TCRdb passed the 5' RACE reads through MiXCR, listing each CDR3 protein once. Of 350,000 or so distinct CDR3 sequences listed, roughly 20% are singletons. This sample was taken from a study of T-cell memory formation after mild COVID-19. Study in general: There were largely donor-specific TCR clusters.

Study conclusions and caveats: Contracting clones, day 15 to 85, had balanced CD4/CD8, and later expanders favored CD4+. Cross-reactive memory seemingly joined, as some responding clones were found in pre-infection memory.

The sample taken for sequencing was PBMCs or a T cell subset sorted from them (not recorded which). The sequence derives from an adult woman who had mild COVID-19 (a few samples of this study predate the infection). Cell type and time point are not known.

The CDR3 is CASSWGEAEQFF. The CDR3 DNA follows: TGTGCCAGCAGCTGGGGGGAGGCTGAGCAGTTCTTC. V and J are TRBV7-9 and TRBJ2-1, with D perhaps TRBD2 (6 bases). The CDR3 totals 12 residues. Trimming cost V 4 bases and J 9 bases, with 10 bases left between them. Germline CDR1 and CDR2: SEHNR and FQNEAQ (reference sequence).